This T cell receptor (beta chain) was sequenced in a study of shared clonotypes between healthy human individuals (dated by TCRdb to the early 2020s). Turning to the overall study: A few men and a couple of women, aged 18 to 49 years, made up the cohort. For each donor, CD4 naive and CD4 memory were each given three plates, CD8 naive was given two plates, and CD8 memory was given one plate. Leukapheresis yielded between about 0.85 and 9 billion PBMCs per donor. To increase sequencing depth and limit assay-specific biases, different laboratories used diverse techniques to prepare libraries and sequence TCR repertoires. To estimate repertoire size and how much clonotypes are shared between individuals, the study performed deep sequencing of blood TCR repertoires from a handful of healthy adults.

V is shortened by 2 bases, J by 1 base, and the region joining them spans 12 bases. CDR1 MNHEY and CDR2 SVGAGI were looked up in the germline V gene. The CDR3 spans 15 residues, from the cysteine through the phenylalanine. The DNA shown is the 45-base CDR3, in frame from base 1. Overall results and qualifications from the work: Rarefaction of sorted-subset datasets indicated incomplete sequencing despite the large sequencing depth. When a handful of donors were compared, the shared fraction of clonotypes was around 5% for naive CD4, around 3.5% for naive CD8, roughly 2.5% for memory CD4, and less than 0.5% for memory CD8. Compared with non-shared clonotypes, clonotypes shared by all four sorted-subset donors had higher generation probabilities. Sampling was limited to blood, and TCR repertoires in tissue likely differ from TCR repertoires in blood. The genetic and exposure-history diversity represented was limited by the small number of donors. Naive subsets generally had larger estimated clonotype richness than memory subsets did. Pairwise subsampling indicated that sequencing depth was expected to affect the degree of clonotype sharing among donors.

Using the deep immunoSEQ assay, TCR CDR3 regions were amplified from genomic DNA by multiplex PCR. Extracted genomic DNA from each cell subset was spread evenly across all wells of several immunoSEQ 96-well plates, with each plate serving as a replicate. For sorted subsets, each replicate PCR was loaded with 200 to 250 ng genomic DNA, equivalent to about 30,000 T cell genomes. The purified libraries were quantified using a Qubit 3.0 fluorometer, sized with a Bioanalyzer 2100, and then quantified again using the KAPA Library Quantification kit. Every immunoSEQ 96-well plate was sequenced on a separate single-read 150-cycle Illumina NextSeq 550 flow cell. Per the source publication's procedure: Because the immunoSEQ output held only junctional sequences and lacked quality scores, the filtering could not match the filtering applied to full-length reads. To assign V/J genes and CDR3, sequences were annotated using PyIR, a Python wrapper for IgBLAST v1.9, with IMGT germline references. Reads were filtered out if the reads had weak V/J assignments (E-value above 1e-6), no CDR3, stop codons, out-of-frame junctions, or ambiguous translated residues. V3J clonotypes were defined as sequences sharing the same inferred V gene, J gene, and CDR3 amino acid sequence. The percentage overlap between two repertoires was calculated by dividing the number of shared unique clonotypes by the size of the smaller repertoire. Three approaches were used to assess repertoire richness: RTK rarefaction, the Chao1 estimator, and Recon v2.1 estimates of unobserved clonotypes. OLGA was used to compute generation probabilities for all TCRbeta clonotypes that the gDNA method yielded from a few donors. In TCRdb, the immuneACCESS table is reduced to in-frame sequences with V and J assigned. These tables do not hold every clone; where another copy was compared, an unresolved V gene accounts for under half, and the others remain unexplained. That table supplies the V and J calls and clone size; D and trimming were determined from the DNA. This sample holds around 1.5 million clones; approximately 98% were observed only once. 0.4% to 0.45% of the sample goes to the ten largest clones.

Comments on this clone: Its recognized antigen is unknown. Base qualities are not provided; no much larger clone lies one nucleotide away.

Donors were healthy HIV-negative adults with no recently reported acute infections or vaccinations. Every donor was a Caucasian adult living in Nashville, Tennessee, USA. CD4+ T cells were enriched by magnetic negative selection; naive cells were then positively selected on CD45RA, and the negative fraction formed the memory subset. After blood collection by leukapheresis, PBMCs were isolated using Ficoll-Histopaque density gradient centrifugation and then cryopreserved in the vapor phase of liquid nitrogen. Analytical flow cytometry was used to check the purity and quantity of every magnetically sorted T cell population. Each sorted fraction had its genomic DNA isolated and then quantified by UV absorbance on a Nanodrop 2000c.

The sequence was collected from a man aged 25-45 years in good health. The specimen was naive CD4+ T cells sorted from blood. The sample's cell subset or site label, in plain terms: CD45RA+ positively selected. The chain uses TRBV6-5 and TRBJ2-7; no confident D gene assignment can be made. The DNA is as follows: TGTGCCAGCAGTTACGCGCCAGGTGTGTCCTACGAGCAGTACTTC. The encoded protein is CASSYAPGVSYEQYF.